A single sample gave rise to the 5 T cell receptor beta chains below, sequenced in a study of cytomegalovirus exposure and HLA in healthy donors. This table comes from immunoSEQ multiplex PCR, and its TCRdb copy is limited to in-frame clones, with some not included. Of around 66,000 clones listed, approximately 96% are singletons. Sequencing used PBMCs. The source is a woman between 18 and 30 years old in good health and CMV-seropositive.

The rearrangement links TRBV7-8 to TRBJ2-5; no clear D. Germline V gene lookup returns CDR1 SGHVS and CDR2 FQNEAQ. CDR3 length: 15 amino acids. Deletions cut 1 base from V and 4 bases from J, with 13 bases between. CDR3 in DNA: TGTGCCAGCAGCTTAGTGGAGTCTTACTCAGAGACCCAGTACTTC. Translating it yields CASSLVESYSETQYF.

This chain joins TRBV27 and TRBJ1-2; 11 positions match TRBD1. Germline CDR1 is MNHEY and CDR2 is SMNVEV (reference sequence). The CDR3 runs to 16 residues. The V segment lost 7 bases and the J segment 5 bases; nucleotides outside the gene matches: 12. In nucleotides, the CDR3 is TGTGCCAGCACTCGGACAGGGGGCAGAACAGATTATGGCTACACCTTC. This gives the protein CASTRTGGRTDYGYTF.

This chain joins TRBV7-8 and TRBJ2-7, with 7 bases lining up with TRBD2. CDR3 length equals 14 residues. The V gene end was trimmed by 5 bases and the J gene end by 2 bases; junction bases not matched to a gene: 6. Germline CDR1 reads SGHVS; CDR2 reads FQNEAQ. The CDR3 region has the DNA TGTGCCAGCAGCCGGGACTACGACACCTACGAGCAGTACTTC. It translates to CASSRDYDTYEQYF.

This chain links TRBV10-1 with TRBJ2-7, with D perhaps matching TRBD2 (5 bases). This CDR3 spans 12 amino acids. Trimming shortened V by 2 bases and J by 6 bases, and 8 bases separated the two germline ends. Germline V gives CDR1 WNHNN, CDR2 SYGVQD (reference sequence). The CDR3: CASSEERAEQYF. The CDR3 nucleotides are TGCGCCAGCAGTGAGGAGAGGGCCGAGCAGTACTTC.

This sequence joins TRBV18 and TRBJ2-1; 13 bases match TRBD2. Germline values: CDR1 KGHSH, CDR2 LQKENI. V lost 5 bases and J lost 6; bases outside the gene matches: 7. This CDR3 has 16 amino acids. The CDR3 DNA reads as TGTGCCAGCTCAGCCCTACTAGCGGGAGGGCGCAATGAGCAGTTCTTC. Its protein product is CASSALLAGGRNEQFF.